This T cell receptor beta chain was identified in a study of cytomegalovirus exposure and HLA in healthy donors. The PCR was carried out with 60 Vbeta primers and 13 Jbeta primers. Assay: immunoSEQ multiplex PCR; the TCRdb copy retains only in-frame clones and omits some. The sample records about 55,000 clones, approximately 71% being singletons. The CDR3 covers 14 residues. Between the trimmed V and J ends, which lost 1 base and 0 bases, there was a span of 5 bases. Germline CDR1 SGHNT, CDR2 YENEEA. The sample consisted of PBMCs. This chain uses TRBV11-3 with TRBJ2-3; no clear D. This sequence was found in a man between 40 and 49 years old in good health and CMV-seropositive. The CDR3 protein is CASSLASSTDTQYF. The CDR3 DNA is TGTGCCAGCAGCTTAGCGTCTAGCACAGATACGCAGTATTTT.